Listed below are T cell receptor beta chains from one sample, sequenced in a study of T cell responses to AZD1222 COVID-19 vaccine. The method was immunoSEQ multiplex PCR; TCRdb's version includes in-frame clones alone and lacks a portion of them. The sample has approximately 130,000 clones, roughly 86% seen once; the top ten hold roughly 6.1%. Here the sequenced sample was peripheral blood, taken 28 days after the second AZD1222 dose. The receptors shown here come from an adult who received the AZD1222 COVID-19 vaccine. CDR3s include the opening cysteine and the closing phenylalanine or tryptophan.

j_call cdr3_length v_call cdr3_aa
TRBJ2-7 15 TRBV6-1 CASSEEGAGSYEQYF
TRBJ2-7 16 TRBV28 CASSLPTGGSPYEQYF
TRBJ1-1 16 TRBV3-1/TRBV3-2 CASSQEVGTMNTEAFF
TRBJ2-1 15 TRBV5-1 CASRESDSSYNEQFF
TRBJ2-7 13 TRBV28 CASGTASSYEQYF
TRBJ2-1 13 TRBV27 CASRKSSYNEQFF
TRBJ1-1 13 TRBV12-3/TRBV12-4 CASSARENTEAFF
TRBJ2-1 14 TRBV27 CASSGLAGENEQFF
TRBJ1-6 15 TRBV7-2 CASSLAGQGNSPLHF
TRBJ2-7 13 TRBV5-1 CASSLKNSHEQYF
TRBJ1-2 11 TRBV6-5 CASSYRGQYTF
TRBJ2-3 15 TRBV5-1 CASSEPGQGSYTQYF
TRBJ2-2 15 TRBV4-1 CASSQGSGGAGELFF
TRBJ1-5 14 TRBV30 CAWSAGAGNQPQHF
TRBJ2-2 16 TRBV5-1 CASSLGRDRFTGELFF
TRBJ2-2 15 TRBV2 CASSGGSANTGELFF
TRBJ2-5 13 TRBV6-2/TRBV6-3 CASSYPTPGTQYF
TRBJ1-5 16 TRBV7-2 CASSLVSGGLGQPQHF
TRBJ2-1 14 TRBV3-1/TRBV3-2 CASSQEGKGYQQFF
TRBJ2-1 17 TRBV19 CASSTLPFSGRAFEQFF
TRBJ2-2 16 TRBV9 CASSKLGAEPSGELFF
TRBJ2-7 14 TRBV7-6 CASSRTGGAYEQYF
TRBJ2-2 15 TRBV29-1 CSVEDRRGANGELFF
TRBJ1-2 13 TRBV2 CASSEGHNYGYTF
TRBJ2-5 15 TRBV3-1/TRBV3-2 CASSPRRRATETQYF
TRBJ2-2 16 TRBV29-1 CSVELAGASNTGELFF
TRBJ1-2 15 TRBV18 CASSPGQGDYYGYTF
TRBJ1-5 14 TRBV6-5 CASIYLDGNQPQHF
TRBJ1-5 15 TRBV25-1 CASSGGTFSNQPQHF
TRBJ2-1 15 TRBV5-1 CASSDSGYSYNEQFF
TRBJ2-3 14 TRBV19 CASSSGRRTDTQYF
TRBJ1-1 17 TRBV7-9 CASSPVPGQGTLTEAFF
TRBJ2-7 14 TRBV5-1 CASSQPDRGYEQYF
TRBJ2-5 14 TRBV27 CASAGSPRHETQYF
TRBJ1-2 14 TRBV7-3 CASSRNDRADGYTF
TRBJ2-1 15 TRBV4-1 CASRPLAGSYNEQFF
TRBJ1-1 11 TRBV7-6 CASSLDTEAFF
TRBJ1-5 13 TRBV30 CAWSSEGNQPQHF
TRBJ2-5 13 TRBV19 CASSTPGRGTQYF
TRBJ2-1 13 TRBV6-5 CASSSGQPREQFF
TRBJ2-7 13 TRBV2 CASSEAGRGEQYF
TRBJ1-2 14 TRBV6-5 CASSYRQGADGYTF
TRBJ2-7 13 TRBV5-6 CASTIGGVYEQYF
TRBJ2-1 14 TRBV28 CASGLAGGGGEQFF
TRBJ1-5 15 TRBV28 CASSSPDRLNQPQHF
TRBJ1-1 15 TRBV5-1 CASSLGGQLNTEAFF
TRBJ2-3 13 TRBV7-2 CASLFRVTDTQYF
TRBJ2-7 16 TRBV7-8 CASRQTRTSGSYEQYF
TRBJ1-3 12 TRBV5-1 CASSLPGNTIYF
TRBJ2-2 15 TRBV9 CASSVGPRGAGELFF
TRBJ2-5 17 TRBV7-7 CASSFGPRRGGQETQYF
TRBJ1-3 17 TRBV13 CASSQGYRDPSGNTIYF
TRBJ1-5 14 TRBV28 CASSWNRANQPQHF
TRBJ1-6 13 TRBV19 CASSITGVEPLHF
TRBJ2-3 15 TRBV24-1 CATSSGRGGTDTQYF
TRBJ2-1 16 TRBV24-1 CATSEALWGLYNEQFF
TRBJ2-7 18 TRBV19 CASSIKGGQRETSYEQYF
TRBJ2-3 12 TRBV5-4 CASSTSTDTQYF